These 27 T cell receptor beta chains share one sample of origin, sequenced in a study of blood T cell repertoires in COVID-19 (TCRdb year 2020). The library was made by the immunoSEQ multiplex PCR assay. Entries here come from immuneACCESS through TCRdb and include only in-frame sequences with V and J called. Some clones fail to appear in such tables; in the studies checked, an unresolved V gene covers under half of the shortfall, and the cause of the remainder is unknown. In all, the sample holds some 260,000 clones, and roughly 84% of those were seen once. 3.1% of the sample comes from the top ten. The sequenced sample consisted of peripheral blood. The receptors originated from a woman aged 18-30 years with acute or convalescent COVID-19.

The chain links TRBV7-9 to TRBJ2-7; no reliable D call. The CDR3 length is 14 residues. Germline CDR1 and CDR2: SEHNR and FQNEAQ (reference sequence). The germline V and J ends were trimmed by 6 bases and 0 bases, with 12 bases remaining between them. CDR3 residues: CASSASRISYEQYF. The CDR3 DNA sequence: TGTGCCAGCAGTGCGAGCAGGATCTCCTACGAGCAGTACTTC.

This rearrangement joins TRBV19 to TRBJ2-5, with a weak D call TRBD2 (6 bases). V was cut by 2 bases and J by 10 bases, with 17 bases left in between. In germline, CDR1 is LNHDA, CDR2 SQIVND (reference sequence). The CDR3 is made up of 14 amino acids. The CDR3 protein is CASSIQGRSGVQYF. In nucleotides, the CDR3 is TGTGCCAGTAGTATACAGGGCAGGTCGGGGGTCCAGTACTTC.

Only a few counts were recorded for this clone. The rearrangement uses TRBV2 and TRBJ2-7; TRBD2 agrees at 10 bases. Germline-derived CDR1 and CDR2 are SNHLY and FYNNEI. The CDR3 sequence is 13 residues long. J lost 3 bases, V lost 6 bases, and 2 bases had no gene match. The CDR3 nucleotides read TGTGCCAGCAGGCTAGCGGGAGTCTACGAGCAGTACTTC. It is translated as CASRLAGVYEQYF.

V and J are TRBV15 and TRBJ2-1, with TRBD2 matching over 11 bases. J was trimmed by 10 bases and V by 1 base; bases with no gene match: 12. Germline V gene sequence: CDR1 LNHNV, CDR2 YYDKDF (reference sequence). The CDR3 is 17 amino acids. CDR3: CATSRAPVGSGREEQFF. CDR3 coding DNA: TGTGCCACCAGCAGAGCCCCCGTGGGTAGCGGGAGGGAAGAGCAGTTCTTC.

This chain links TRBV5-4 with TRBJ2-7; TRBD1 matches at 8 bases. CDR1 is SGHNT and CDR2 is YYREEE in the germline V gene (reference sequence). Trimming at V came to 4 bases and at J to 5 bases, leaving 8 bases not matched to a gene. This CDR3 comprises 14 residues. Here the CDR3 reads CASSRETGVHEQYF. Written as DNA, the CDR3 is TGTGCCAGCAGCCGCGAGACAGGGGTCCACGAGCAGTACTTC.

The chain employs TRBV21-1 and TRBJ2-1; TRBD2, the D gene given by the table, was not confirmed from the DNA. TRBV21-1 constitutes a pseudogene. This CDR3 is 21 amino acids long. CDR3 amino acids: CASSIYRQSLAELMFNNEQFF. DNA of the CDR3: TGTGCCAGCAGCATCTACCGACAGTCATTAGCGGAACTCATGTTTAACAATGAGCAGTTCTTC.

This chain links TRBV15 with TRBJ2-7; 9 nucleotides line up with TRBD1. CDR1 and CDR2 from the germline V gene are LNHNV and YYDKDF (reference sequence). Trimming cost V 3 bases and J 7 bases; bases outside gene matches: 4. CDR3 length: 13 residues. CDR3 loop: CATSRDRGGEQYF. As DNA, the CDR3 is TGTGCCACCAGCAGGGACAGGGGCGGGGAGCAGTACTTC. The variable domain in full, with the rest retrieved from reference TRBV15 and TRBJ2-7, is DAMVIQNPRYQVTQFGKPVTLSCSQTLNHNVMYWYQQKSSQAPKLLFHYYDKDFNNEADTPDNFQSRRPNTSFCFLDIRSPGLGDTAMYLCATSRDRGGEQYFGPGTRLTVT.

The chain is built from TRBV19 and TRBJ1-4; no reliable D call. From germline, CDR1 is LNHDA and CDR2 SQIVND (reference sequence). The CDR3 consists of 12 residues. V was cut by 6 bases and J by 13 bases, with 15 bases left in between. CDR3 region: CASSPPYSRLFF. CDR3 nucleotides: TGTGCCAGTAGCCCCCCGTATAGCCGACTGTTTTTT.

This clone was picked up a small number of times. This rearrangement joins TRBV5-8 to TRBJ1-5; D is unresolved. V lost 1 base, J lost 2 bases, and 10 bases lay in between. The V gene's germline CDR1 is SGHTS and CDR2 YDEGEE. This CDR3 contains 15 residues. The CDR3 sequence: CASSLIGAGNQPQHF. In nucleotides, the CDR3 is TGTGCCAGCAGCTTGATAGGAGCGGGCAATCAGCCCCAGCATTTT.

The chain uses TRBV28 and TRBJ2-7; D perhaps matches TRBD1 (6 bases). The CDR3 extends over 14 amino acids. Trimming stripped 5 bases from V and 2 bases from J, with 13 bases between. The germline CDR1 and CDR2 sequences are MDHEN and SYDVKM. The CDR3 coding sequence is TGTGCCAGCAGTCTCGGGACAATGACCTACGAGCAGTACTTC. This encodes CASSLGTMTYEQYF.

CDR3 protein: CASSPSVTDTQYF. The CDR3 DNA is TGTGCCAGCAGTCCTAGTGTAACAGATACGCAGTATTTT. The chain combines TRBV28 with TRBJ2-3; D is undetermined. Trimming removed 5 bases at V and 3 bases at J, with 9 bases between. Germline assignment: CDR1 MDHEN and CDR2 SYDVKM. This CDR3 has 13 amino acids.

V usage is TRBV11-3 and J usage is TRBJ2-1, with 7 bases aligning to TRBD2. This CDR3 comprises 17 residues. Trimming took 5 bases from V and 3 from J; bases not matched to a gene: 13. In germline, CDR1 is SGHNT, CDR2 YENEEA. The chain's CDR3 is CASSRGEHWRGYNEQFF. The CDR3 DNA sequence: TGTGCCAGCAGCCGGGGGGAGCACTGGAGGGGCTACAATGAGCAGTTCTTC.

The rearrangement uses TRBV3-1 (or the pseudogene TRBV3-2) and TRBJ1-2, with TRBD1 matching 11 bases. Germline assignment: CDR1 LGHDT and CDR2 YNNKEL (reference sequence). The V gene end was trimmed by 3 bases and the J gene end by 4 bases; junction bases not matched to a gene: 7. The CDR3 loop spans 16 amino acids. CDR3 protein: CASSHTGQGAGYGYTF. The CDR3 DNA follows: TGTGCCAGCAGCCACACCGGACAGGGGGCGGGCTATGGCTACACCTTC.

The chain's CDR3 is CASSSDRWGDTQYF. In DNA, the CDR3 is TGTGCCAGCAGCAGTGACAGGTGGGGAGATACGCAGTATTTT. This chain uses TRBV11-3 with TRBJ2-3, with TRBD1 as a possible D gene (6 bases). CDR3 length: 14 residues. In germline, CDR1 is SGHNT, CDR2 YENEEA. The V gene lost 5 bases and the J gene lost 5 bases, with 14 bases spanning the gap. Based on the CDR3 plus reference TRBV11-3 and TRBJ2-3, the full variable domain is EAGVVQSPRYKIIEKKQPVAFWCNPISGHNTLYWYLQNLGQGPELLIRYENEEAVDDSQLPKDRFSAERLKGVDSTLKIQPAELGDSAVYLCASSSDRWGDTQYFGPGTRLTVL.

The V and J genes are TRBV9 and TRBJ1-2; D not resolved. Germline lookup yields CDR1 SGDLS and CDR2 YYNGEE. This CDR3 is built from 13 residues. Trimming removed 0 bases from V and 7 bases from J, with 10 bases in between. Written as DNA, the CDR3 is TGTGCCAGCAGCGTAGTGGGCAGCCTTGGCTACACCTTC. It codes for CASSVVGSLGYTF.

V usage is TRBV19 and J usage is TRBJ2-7; 11 bases are shared with TRBD2. Germline CDR1 and CDR2: LNHDA and SQIVND (reference sequence). V lost 2 bases and J lost 3; bases outside the gene matches: 3. This CDR3 contains 15 residues. CDR3: CASSITSGSGYEQYF. The DNA for the CDR3 is TGTGCCAGTAGTATAACTAGCGGGAGCGGCTACGAGCAGTACTTC.

The J gene is TRBJ2-1, the V gene TRBV7-8, with D possibly matching TRBD2 (5 bases). CDR3 length: 16 amino acids. Germline V CDR1 and CDR2: SGHVS, FQNEAQ. Trimming stripped 5 bases from V and 5 bases from J, with 19 bases between. CDR3 bases: TGTGCCAGCAGCATCCCTCGGGATGAGAGGGACAATGAGCAGTTCTTC. Its protein product is CASSIPRDERDNEQFF.

This sequence joins TRBV27 and TRBJ2-1, with 9 nucleotides matching TRBD2. CDR1 is MNHEY and CDR2 is SMNVEV in the germline V gene (reference sequence). The CDR3 is 15 residues long. After removal of 2 bases from V and 3 bases from J, the junction contained 2 bases not matched to a gene. DNA for the CDR3: TGTGCCAGCAGTTTAAGACTAGCGGTCTACAATGAGCAGTTCTTC. Translated: CASSLRLAVYNEQFF.

The chain has TRBV2 and TRBJ1-1; TRBD1 matches at 7 bases. J lost 3 bases, V lost 6 bases, and 7 bases had no gene match. CDR1 is SNHLY and CDR2 is FYNNEI in the germline V gene. CDR3 length: 14 amino acids. CDR3 sequence reads: CASSAGGGHTEAFF. In nucleotides, the CDR3 is TGTGCCAGCAGCGCAGGGGGAGGTCACACTGAAGCTTTCTTT. The full variable domain, its missing parts supplied by reference TRBV2 and TRBJ1-1, is EPEVTQTPSHQVTQMGQEVILRCVPISNHLYFYWYRQILGQKVEFLVSFYNNEISEKSEIFDDQFSVERPDGSNFTLKIRSTKLEDSAMYFCASSAGGGHTEAFFGQGTRLTVV.

V usage is TRBV28 and J usage is TRBJ1-6; D might be TRBD1 (5 bases). The CDR3 has 15 residues. Germline V CDR1 and CDR2: MDHEN, SYDVKM. V lost 3 bases, J lost 10 bases, and 16 bases lay in between. CDR3 sequence: CASSFEGASGSPLHF. The CDR3, as DNA: TGTGCCAGCAGTTTCGAAGGGGCATCTGGATCACCCCTCCACTTT.

The chain is built from TRBV15 and TRBJ2-3, with 10 bases aligning to TRBD2. This CDR3 spans 18 amino acids. V trimming: 5 bases; J trimming: 4 bases; junction bases outside the gene matches: 15. The germline gives CDR1 LNHNV, CDR2 YYDKDF (reference sequence). CDR3 sequence (DNA): TGTGCCACCAGCTCAAAGCGGGAGGGCCTCAAAAACGCAGATACGCAGTATTTT. This sequence encodes CATSSKREGLKNADTQYF.

CDR3 in amino acids: CASSLRSSPNMAQYF. The CDR3 DNA reads as TGTGCCAGCAGTCTTCGGAGTTCGCCCAACATGGCCCAGTACTTC. This chain connects TRBV28 to TRBJ2-5; D ambiguous. The length of the CDR3 is 15 residues. CDR1 is MDHEN, CDR2 SYDVKM, per germline. V lost 5 bases and J 9 bases, leaving 22 bases between the germline ends.

The sample holds one count of this clone. This sequence joins TRBV29-1 and TRBJ2-3; TRBD2 agrees at 11 bases. This CDR3 region has 16 residues. The trim removed 3 bases at V and 0 bases at J, leaving 5 bases unmatched. Germline CDR1 and CDR2: SQVTM and ANQGSEA. Here the CDR3 DNA reads TGCAGCGTTGAGGGACTAGCGGATATGAGCACAGATACGCAGTATTTT. Encoded protein: CSVEGLADMSTDTQYF.

This clone was detected only a few times. The DNA for the CDR3 is TGTGCCTGGAGTAGCGATAGCTCCTACAATGAGCAGTTCTTC. Amino acid sequence: CAWSSDSSYNEQFF. The V and J genes are TRBV30 and TRBJ2-1; D unclear. The ends were cut back, 2 bases at V and 0 bases at J, with 8 bases in the middle. The germline V gene encodes CDR1 GTSNPN and CDR2 SVGIG (reference sequence). The CDR3 length is 14 residues.

This clone was seen only once. The CDR3 here is CASSLGSSGGEETQYF. The CDR3 region has the DNA TGTGCCAGCAGTTTAGGGTCTAGCGGGGGGGAAGAGACCCAGTACTTC. The chain couples TRBV28 to TRBJ2-5, with 12 bases matching TRBD2. The CDR3 length is 16 residues. The junction had 4 bases not matched to a gene; V was cut back by 2 bases and J by 3 bases. CDR1 MDHEN and CDR2 SYDVKM come from the germline V gene.

The chain is built from TRBV7-6 and TRBJ1-3; D call uncertain. The CDR3 sequence is 16 residues long. In germline, CDR1 is SGHVS, CDR2 FNYEAQ. V was clipped by 1 base and J by 5 bases, with 15 bases between them. DNA for the CDR3: TGTGCCAGCAGCTTAGATGTTGGCGGCGATCGAAACACCATATATTTT. Translation gives CASSLDVGGDRNTIYF.

The rearrangement joins TRBV30 to TRBJ1-1, with 8 bases lining up with TRBD1. The CDR3 covers 12 residues. V was clipped by 4 bases and J by 3 bases; unmatched bases: 1. Germline V lookup: CDR1 GTSNPN, CDR2 SVGIG (reference sequence). The CDR3 DNA follows: TGTGCCTGGAACAGGGGGGACACTGAAGCTTTCTTT. This gives the protein CAWNRGDTEAFF.